These 10 T cell receptor beta chains came from one sample sequenced in a study of tumor-infiltrating lymphocytes in primary liver carcinoma. Priming with a constant-region primer yielded TCR beta cDNA from around 0.45 ug total RNA. Three nested multiplex PCR rounds of slightly modified ARM-PCR generated TCR beta libraries. For 10 cycles apiece, the opening two PCR rounds ran with TRBV1-TRBV30 forward primers and a C-beta reverse primer. TCRdb recomputed calls from the multiplex PCR reads with MiXCR, one row per CDR3 protein. The sample has 40,000 to 55,000 distinct CDR3 sequences, about two thirds seen once. Total RNA and DNA came together from roughly 20-30 mg of bulk tissue without cell sorting. The sample consisted of liver tumor tissue from sampling region 5. Regarding subset: tumor region T5, tumor centre. Receptors were obtained from a man aged 35 to 55 with primary liver carcinoma and hepatitis B virus infection.

The rearrangement joins TRBV19 to TRBJ1-5; D not resolved. The CDR3 consists of 14 residues. Per germline, CDR1 LNHDA and CDR2 SQIVND (reference sequence). The V end was cut by 8 bases, the J end by 7 bases, with 18 bases between. The chain's CDR3 is CASSQRDRGQPQHF. CDR3 nucleotide sequence: TGTGCCAGTTCCCAAAGGGATAGAGGGCAGCCCCAGCATTTT.

This clonotype rates as large. The chain couples TRBV11-2 to TRBJ2-1, with TRBD2 identical over 12 bases. From germline, CDR1 is SGHAT and CDR2 FQNNGV. Trimming cost V 3 bases and J 6 bases; bases outside gene matches: 6. The CDR3 runs to 16 residues. CDR3 protein: CASSFRLAGDFNEQFF. The CDR3, as DNA: TGTGCCAGCAGCTTTCGACTAGCGGGAGATTTCAATGAGCAGTTCTTC.

Notes on this clonotype: The CDR3 end shows no conserved phenylalanine or tryptophan, and so a read error is likely. The chain has TRBV29-1 and TRBJ2-7; 7 nucleotides match TRBD1. Germline V gene lookup returns CDR1 SQVTM and CDR2 ANQGSEA. This CDR3 has 13 amino acids. The DNA for the CDR3 is TGCAGTGCCTCCGCCGGGACAGACTACGAGCAGTACTCC. Translation: CSASAGTDYEQYS.

As to this clonotype: Mismatch with germline at one junction end may stem from a read error. The chain links TRBV6-5 to TRBJ2-1; 12 bases agree with TRBD2. Germline values: CDR1 MNHEY, CDR2 SVGAGI. The CDR3 sequence is 15 residues long. The CDR3: CATNDVTSGRNEQFF. In nucleotides, the CDR3 is TGTGCCACCAACGACGTGACTAGCGGGAGAAATGAGCAGTTTTTC.

J is TRBJ2-7 and V is TRBV20-1, with 9 nucleotides matching TRBD1. V was pared by 8 bases and J by 7 bases, with 18 bases of the junction left unmatched. From germline, CDR1 is DFQATT and CDR2 SNEGSKA (reference sequence). The CDR3 spans 15 residues. The CDR3 region has the DNA TGCAGTACTAAGACCGGGACAGGGTATATGGTGGAGCAGTACTTC. Translating it yields CSTKTGTGYMVEQYF.

As for this clonotype: The conserved phenylalanine or tryptophan is not found at the CDR3 terminus, so this likely reflects a read error. The DNA is left out, because the CDR3 cannot be placed on it with certainty; the CDR3 is given as TCRdb lists it. The chain carries TRBV6-1 and TRBJ1-2. The CDR3 region is 10 residues in length, termini included. Germline V lookup: CDR1 MNHNS, CDR2 SASEGT. The CDR3 spells CASSELGYTY.

This clonotype was seen just once. Here the CDR3 omits its conserved ending phenylalanine or tryptophan, so a read error is the likely source. The chain uses TRBV29-1 and TRBJ2-1; D possibly corresponds to TRBD1 (6 bases). There are 14 residues in the CDR3. Deletions cut 7 bases from V and 8 bases from J, with 21 bases between. In germline, CDR1 is SQVTM, CDR2 ANQGSEA. The CDR3 sequence: CSGLTGHGVDEQFL. The CDR3 DNA reads TGCAGCGGATTGACGGGACATGGGGTGGATGAGCAGTTCCTC.

The chain recombines TRBV7-9 with TRBJ2-7, with 7 positions matching TRBD1. V lost 7 bases and J lost 4; bases outside the gene matches: 7. In germline, CDR1 is SEHNR, CDR2 FQNEAQ (reference sequence). The CDR3 runs to 13 residues. The CDR3 coding sequence is TGTGCCAGCAACCCGGGGACAGTTTACGAGCAGTACTTC. Its translation is CASNPGTVYEQYF.

This clonotype was observed a single time. The J gene is TRBJ2-3, the V gene TRBV29-1; D uncertain. The V end lost 8 bases, the J end lost 1 base, and 13 bases lay between the germline ends. The CDR3 consists of 13 residues. Germline V gene data show CDR1 as SQVTM and CDR2 as ANQGSEA. CDR3 loop: CSIGPPGTDTQYF. The CDR3 bases are TGCAGCATAGGCCCACCAGGCACAGATACGCAGTATTTT.

A word on this clonotype: A much larger clone is a single base away; this may be a read error. V gene TRBV30 combines with J gene TRBJ1-1; D might be TRBD1 (5 bases). Germline lookup yields CDR1 GTSNPN and CDR2 SVGIG (reference sequence). Deletions cut 3 bases from V and 7 bases from J, with 18 bases between. This CDR3 has 14 residues. The CDR3 DNA sequence: TGTGCCTGGAGCGGTCGGGAGGGGCTGGGTGAAGCTTTCTTT. Protein product: CAWSGREGLGEAFF.